The subject of this entry is one T cell receptor beta chain. Its target is not known. This sample stems from a study of OX40 agonist ivuxolimab in advanced cancers. Whole-study context: Patients were treated with ivuxolimab, an agonistic anti-OX40 (CD134) antibody.

Libraries were prepared by immunoSEQ multiplex PCR; TCRdb keeps only in-frame clonotypes and omits some of them. The table lists 53,000 or so clones, around 77% of them singletons. Study-wide results and caveats: Expanded clones belonging to CD8+ T cells outnumbered, on average, those of CD4+.

The CDR3 length is 14 residues. V lost 4 bases and J 3 bases, leaving 13 bases between the germline ends. Germline CDR1 is SGHRS and CDR2 is YFSETQ. The clonotype originates from an adult with an advanced solid tumor such as melanoma, head and neck, liver or kidney cancer. Sample: CD4+ or CD8+ T cells sorted from blood, taken in a trial of the OX40 agonist ivuxolimab. J is TRBJ2-5 and V is TRBV5-1; D is perhaps TRBD2 (6 bases). CDR3 sequence (DNA): TGCGCCAGCAGCCTCAACGGAGGGGAAGAGACCCAGTACTTC. Translated: CASSLNGGEETQYF.